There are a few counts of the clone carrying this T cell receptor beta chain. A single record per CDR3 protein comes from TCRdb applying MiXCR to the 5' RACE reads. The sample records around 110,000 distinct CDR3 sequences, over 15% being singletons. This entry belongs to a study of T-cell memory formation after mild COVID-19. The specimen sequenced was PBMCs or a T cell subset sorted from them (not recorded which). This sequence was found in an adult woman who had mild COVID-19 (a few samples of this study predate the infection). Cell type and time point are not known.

CDR3 coding DNA: TGCGCCAGCAGCCAAGATCTCGGGGAGGCCTACAATGAGCAGTTCTTC. Residues: CASSQDLGEAYNEQFF. V usage is TRBV4-3 and J usage is TRBJ2-1, with D perhaps matching TRBD2 (6 bases). CDR3 size: 16 residues. V lost 0 bases to trimming and J lost 2 bases, with 11 bases between them. Germline CDR1 is LGHNA and CDR2 is YSLEER.